These 8 T cell receptor beta chains originate from one sample sequenced in a study of blood T cell repertoires in COVID-19. Profiled with immunoSEQ multiplex PCR; TCRdb holds only in-frame clones, not every one. The sample lists 150,000 to 170,000 clones, 78% occurring once. The sample comprised peripheral blood. The receptors stem from an older man with acute or convalescent COVID-19.

This chain links TRBV6-5 with TRBJ1-3, with D perhaps TRBD1 (5 bases). CDR1 is MNHEY and CDR2 is SVGAGI in the germline V gene. The CDR3 sequence is 16 residues long. Trimming left V 4 bases short and J 1 base short, with 14 bases between. The CDR3 sequence: CASSSAPGGSGNTIYF. The CDR3 bases are TGTGCCAGCAGTTCGGCCCCCGGGGGTTCTGGAAACACCATATATTTT.

CDR3 protein: CASSPGLAGGHDTQYF. The CDR3 DNA follows: TGTGCCAGCAGCCCCGGACTAGCGGGGGGGCACGATACGCAGTATTTT. The chain carries TRBV11-3 and TRBJ2-3, with 15 bases matching TRBD2. Germline assignment: CDR1 SGHNT and CDR2 YENEEA. The CDR3 length is 16 residues. Germline trimming cut 5 bases from V and 6 bases from J; bases unmatched to any gene: 6. Full variable domain (remainder filled in from reference TRBV11-3 and TRBJ2-3): EAGVVQSPRYKIIEKKQPVAFWCNPISGHNTLYWYLQNLGQGPELLIRYENEEAVDDSQLPKDRFSAERLKGVDSTLKIQPAELGDSAVYLCASSPGLAGGHDTQYFGPGTRLTVL.

The J gene is TRBJ1-4, the V gene TRBV7-9; D remains ambiguous. In germline, CDR1 is SEHNR, CDR2 FQNEAQ (reference sequence). Between the trimmed V and J ends, which lost 3 bases and 0 bases, there was a span of 11 bases. The CDR3 totals 16 residues. Here the CDR3 DNA reads TGTGCCAGCAGCTTTAAGACAACTGCAACTAATGAAAAACTGTTTTTT. Translated, it gives CASSFKTTATNEKLFF.

This chain links TRBV7-7 with TRBJ1-6, with TRBD1 as a possible D gene (6 bases). The CDR3 has 17 amino acids. The V gene's germline CDR1 is SSHAT and CDR2 FNYEAQ (reference sequence). V was pared by 5 bases and J by 5 bases, with 19 bases between. The CDR3 nucleotides are TGTGCCAGCAGCGACAGTACAGTAAAGGGGGATAATTCACCCCTCCACTTT. Its protein is CASSDSTVKGDNSPLHF.

CDR3 nucleotide sequence: TGTGCCAGCAGTTACCTCAGCGGGGGGGAGTGGGAGCAGTACTTC. Translating it yields CASSYLSGGEWEQYF. The chain recombines TRBV6-5 with TRBJ2-7; 10 nucleotides agree with TRBD2. The CDR3 totals 15 residues. The germline gives CDR1 MNHEY, CDR2 SVGAGI. V gave up 2 bases and J gave up 7 bases; unmatched junction bases: 8.

This clone has a single count. This rearrangement joins TRBV5-5 to TRBJ2-4; 7 nucleotides line up with TRBD2. V shed 2 bases, J shed 7 bases, and the junction held 3 bases outside the gene matches. The germline gives CDR1 SGHKS, CDR2 YYEKEE (reference sequence). This CDR3 region has 13 residues. The CDR3 region is CASSLYGGNIQYF. CDR3 DNA sequence: TGTGCCAGCAGCTTATACGGGGGGAACATTCAGTACTTC.

This sequence joins TRBV6-1 and TRBJ1-2; 7 bases match TRBD1. CDR1 MNHNS and CDR2 SASEGT come from the germline V gene. The V segment lost 2 bases and the J segment 4 bases; nucleotides outside the gene matches: 4. The CDR3 runs to 14 residues. The CDR3 reads CASSETGEAYGYTF. The CDR3 DNA reads TGTGCCAGCAGTGAAACAGGGGAGGCCTATGGCTACACCTTC.

The chain uses TRBV5-5 and TRBJ2-7; 7 bases agree with TRBD1. Per germline, CDR1 SGHKS and CDR2 YYEKEE (reference sequence). V shed 0 bases, J shed 7 bases, and the junction held 10 bases outside the gene matches. This CDR3 is 15 amino acids long. CDR3 protein: CASSLALNRGVEQYF. CDR3 DNA: TGTGCCAGCAGCTTGGCCTTGAACAGGGGAGTTGAGCAGTACTTC.